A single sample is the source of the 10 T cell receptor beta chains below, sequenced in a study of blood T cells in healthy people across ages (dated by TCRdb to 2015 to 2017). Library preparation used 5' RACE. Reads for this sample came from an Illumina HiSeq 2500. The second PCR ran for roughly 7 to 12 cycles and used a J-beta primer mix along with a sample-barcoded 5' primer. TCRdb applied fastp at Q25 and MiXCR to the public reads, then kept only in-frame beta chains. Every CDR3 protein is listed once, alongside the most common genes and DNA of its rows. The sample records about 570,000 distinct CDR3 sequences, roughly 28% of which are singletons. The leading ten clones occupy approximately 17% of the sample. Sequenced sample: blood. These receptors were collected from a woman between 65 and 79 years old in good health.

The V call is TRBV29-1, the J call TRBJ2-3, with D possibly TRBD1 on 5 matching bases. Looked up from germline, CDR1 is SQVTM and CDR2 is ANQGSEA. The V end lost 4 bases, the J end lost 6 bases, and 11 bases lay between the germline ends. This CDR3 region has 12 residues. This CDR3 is CSVASGFDTQYF. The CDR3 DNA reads TGCAGCGTTGCCTCAGGGTTCGATACGCAGTATTTT.

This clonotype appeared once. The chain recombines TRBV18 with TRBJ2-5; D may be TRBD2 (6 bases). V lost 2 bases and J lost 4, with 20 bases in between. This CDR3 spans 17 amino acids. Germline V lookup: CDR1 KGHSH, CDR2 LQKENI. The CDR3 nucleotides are TGTGCCAGCTCACCATCGATAGCGACGGAGGGAGGAGAGACCCAGTACTTC. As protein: CASSPSIATEGGETQYF.

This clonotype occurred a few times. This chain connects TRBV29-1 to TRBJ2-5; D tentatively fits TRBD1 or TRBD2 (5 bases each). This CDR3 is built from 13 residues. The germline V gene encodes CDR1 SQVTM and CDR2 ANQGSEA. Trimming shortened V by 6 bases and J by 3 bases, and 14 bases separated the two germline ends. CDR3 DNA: TGCAGCGTCGCCGGGACGGAAGAAGAGACCCAGTACTTC. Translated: CSVAGTEEETQYF.

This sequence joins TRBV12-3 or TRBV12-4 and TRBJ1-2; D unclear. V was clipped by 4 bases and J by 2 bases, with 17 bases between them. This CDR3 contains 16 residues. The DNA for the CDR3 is TGTGCCAGCAGTTCTCCCAACGGGCGGGGAAACTATGGCTACACCTTC. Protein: CASSSPNGRGNYGYTF.

CDR3 coding DNA: TGTGCCAGCTCGCCCACGGAGAGCGGCACTGAAGCTTTCTTT. This codes for CASSPTESGTEAFF. The gene calls are TRBV18 and TRBJ1-1; D is unresolved. The CDR3 has 14 residues. CDR1 is KGHSH and CDR2 is LQKENI in the germline V gene. V dropped 6 bases and J dropped 4 bases, with 15 bases sitting between them.

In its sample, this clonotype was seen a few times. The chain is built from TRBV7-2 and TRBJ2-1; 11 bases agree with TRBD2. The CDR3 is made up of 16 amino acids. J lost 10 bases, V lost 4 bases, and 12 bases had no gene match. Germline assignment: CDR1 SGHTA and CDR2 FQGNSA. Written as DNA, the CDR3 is TGTGCCAGCAGCTACCCGACTAGCGGGGCTAGGAGGGAGCAGTTCTTC. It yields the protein CASSYPTSGARREQFF.

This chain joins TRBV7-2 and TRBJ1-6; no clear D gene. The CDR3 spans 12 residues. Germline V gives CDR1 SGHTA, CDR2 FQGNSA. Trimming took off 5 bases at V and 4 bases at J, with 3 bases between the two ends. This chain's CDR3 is CASSGYNSPLHF. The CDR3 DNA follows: TGTGCCAGCAGCGGATATAATTCACCCCTCCACTTT.

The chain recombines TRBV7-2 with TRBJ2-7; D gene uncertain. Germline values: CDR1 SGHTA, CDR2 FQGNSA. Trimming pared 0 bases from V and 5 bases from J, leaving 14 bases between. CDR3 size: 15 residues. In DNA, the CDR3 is TGTGCCAGCAGCTTAGCTGGCCCCTCCAGGCACGAGCAGTACTTC. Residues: CASSLAGPSRHEQYF.

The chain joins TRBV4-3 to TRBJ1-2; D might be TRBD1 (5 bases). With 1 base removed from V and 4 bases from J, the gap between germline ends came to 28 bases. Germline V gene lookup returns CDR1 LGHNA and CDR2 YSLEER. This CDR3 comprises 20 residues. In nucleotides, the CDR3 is TGCGCCAGCAGCCAAGTTAGGGAAGGGGCCCGAATGACAGAGCCCTATGGCTACACCTTC. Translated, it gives CASSQVREGARMTEPYGYTF.

CDR3 in amino acids: CASSSTTGRQDTQYF. CDR3 nucleotides: TGTGCCAGCAGTTCAACGACAGGTCGGCAGGATACGCAGTATTTT. The chain employs TRBV28 and TRBJ2-3; TRBD1 might be the D (6 bases). The V and J ends lost 4 bases and 6 bases respectively, with 17 bases between them. Germline CDR1 reads MDHEN; CDR2 reads SYDVKM. CDR3 length: 15 amino acids.